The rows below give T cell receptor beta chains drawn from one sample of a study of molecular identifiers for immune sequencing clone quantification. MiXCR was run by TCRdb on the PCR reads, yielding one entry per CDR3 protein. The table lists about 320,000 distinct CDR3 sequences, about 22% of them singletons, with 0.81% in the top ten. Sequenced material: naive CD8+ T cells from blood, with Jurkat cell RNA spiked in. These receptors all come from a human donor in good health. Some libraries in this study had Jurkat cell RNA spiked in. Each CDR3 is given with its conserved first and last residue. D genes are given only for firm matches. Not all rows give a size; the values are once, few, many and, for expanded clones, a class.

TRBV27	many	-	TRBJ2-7	TGTGCCAGCAGTTTCCAGGACGGCACCTACGAGCAGTACTTC	CASSFQDGTYEQYF
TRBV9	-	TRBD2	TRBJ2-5	TGTGCCAGCAGCCAGTGGGGGGGGTCACAACAAGAGACCCAGTACTTC	CASSQWGGSQQETQYF
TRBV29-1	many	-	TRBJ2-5	TGCAGCGTTGAAGATATATATGGGAAACAAGTCCAAGAGACCCAGTACTTC	CSVEDIYGKQVQETQYF
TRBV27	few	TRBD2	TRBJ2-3	TGTGCCAGCAGTTTGCTGCTAGCGGGGGGTAGGACAGATACGCAGTATTTT	CASSLLLAGGRTDTQYF
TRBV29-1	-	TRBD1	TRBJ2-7	TGCAGCGTTGTAGACAGGGGCGGGTACGAGCAGTACTTC	CSVVDRGGYEQYF
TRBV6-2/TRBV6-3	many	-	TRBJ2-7	TGTGCCAGCAGTTACTTCGGACCCTACGAGCAGTACTTC	CASSYFGPYEQYF
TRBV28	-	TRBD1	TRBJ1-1	TGTGCCAGCAGCCCAGGACAGGGAAGAATGAACACTGAAGCTTTCTTT	CASSPGQGRMNTEAFF
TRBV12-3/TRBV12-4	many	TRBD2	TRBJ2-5	TGTGCCACCACCGGGACTAGCGGGCCTCTGGGGGAGACCCAGTACTTC	CATTGTSGPLGETQYF
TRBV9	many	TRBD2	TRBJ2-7	TGTGCCAGCAGCGTAGGTGGGACTACGAACTACGAGCAGTACTTC	CASSVGGTTNYEQYF
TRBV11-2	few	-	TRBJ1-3	TGTGCCAGCAGCTTAGCCGGGGGCAGCTCTGGAAACACCATATATTTT	CASSLAGGSSGNTIYF
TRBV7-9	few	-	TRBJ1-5	TGTGCCAGCAGCCTTGGGACACCAGTTGATCATCCCCAGCATTTT	CASSLGTPVDHPQHF
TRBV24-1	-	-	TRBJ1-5	TGTGCCACCTCCGCGGACGGACCGTCTGGCAATCAGCCCCAGCATTTT	CATSADGPSGNQPQHF
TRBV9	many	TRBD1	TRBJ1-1	TGTGCCAGCAGCCCGGGGACAGGAGTCATGAACACTGAAGCTTTCTTT	CASSPGTGVMNTEAFF
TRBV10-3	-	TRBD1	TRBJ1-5	TGTGCCATCAGTGAGTCTTGGGACAGCTATAGCAATCAGCCCCAGCATTTT	CAISESWDSYSNQPQHF
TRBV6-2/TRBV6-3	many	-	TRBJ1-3	TGTGCCAGCACAACCCACTCTGGAAACACCATATATTTT	CASTTHSGNTIYF
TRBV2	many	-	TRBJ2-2	TGTGCCAGCAGCCCTACCCAAGACGGCCAAGGCGTCGGGGAGCTGTTTTTT	CASSPTQDGQGVGELFF
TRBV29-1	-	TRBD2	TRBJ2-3	TGCAGTCCGTGGGGGGGGGATACGCAGTATTTT	CSPWGGDTQYF
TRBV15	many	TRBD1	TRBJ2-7	TGTGCCACCAGCAGAGATAGGGGACAGGGCTACGAGCAGTACTTC	CATSRDRGQGYEQYF
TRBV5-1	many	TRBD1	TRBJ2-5	TGCGCCAGCAGCTCCCTTGAAGACAGGGTGGGCCAAGAGACCCAGTACTTC	CASSSLEDRVGQETQYF
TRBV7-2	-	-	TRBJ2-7	TGTGCCAGCAGCTTGGAAGGGACGGAGGCCTACGAGCAGTACTTC	CASSLEGTEAYEQYF
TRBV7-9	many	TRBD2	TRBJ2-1	TGTGCCAGCAGCTTGATGGCGGGAGGGGGTGAGCAGTTCTTC	CASSLMAGGGEQFF
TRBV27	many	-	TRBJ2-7	TGTGCCAGCAGTTTAATCGGGGGCAGGGACCCCGAGCAGTACTTC	CASSLIGGRDPEQYF
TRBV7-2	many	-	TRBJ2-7	TGTGCCAGCAGCAAAAACTCGTACTACGAGCAGTACTTC	CASSKNSYYEQYF
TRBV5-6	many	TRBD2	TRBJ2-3	TGTGCCAGCAGCTCCTCCCCGGGACTAGCGGGAGTTGATACGCAGTATTTT	CASSSSPGLAGVDTQYF
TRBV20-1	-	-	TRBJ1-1	TGCAGTGCTAAGGGACGGGTCACAGATAACACTGAAGCTTTCTTT	CSAKGRVTDNTEAFF
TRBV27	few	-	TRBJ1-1	TGTGCCAGCAGATCTAGCTTTCTGGCTGAAGCTTTCTTT	CASRSSFLAEAFF
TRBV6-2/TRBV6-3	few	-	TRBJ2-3	TGTGCCAGCAGTTACAACGATCTCACAGATACGCAGTATTTT	CASSYNDLTDTQYF
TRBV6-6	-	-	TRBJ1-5	TGTGCCAGCAGTTACTCGATTCTACGGGGGGGAGACACAGATACGCAGCATTTT	CASSYSILRGGDTDTQHF
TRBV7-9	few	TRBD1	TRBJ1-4	TGTGCCAGCAGTTTCAGGGGGCTGGGGGCCCATGAAGAACTGTTTTTT	CASSFRGLGAHEELFF
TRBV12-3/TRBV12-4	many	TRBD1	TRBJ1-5	TGTGCCAGCAGTAGACAGGGCTACGGCAATCAGCCCCAGCATTTT	CASSRQGYGNQPQHF
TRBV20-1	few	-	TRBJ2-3	TGCAGTGCTAGAATGAGCGGTTGGGATATAAGCACAGATACGCAGTATTTT	CSARMSGWDISTDTQYF
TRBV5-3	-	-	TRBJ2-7	TGTGCCAGCAGCTTGACACCGTCCTCCGAGCAGTACTTC	CASSLTPSSEQYF
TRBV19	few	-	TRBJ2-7	TGTGCCAGTAGTAGGCAGGGGCCCAACGAGCAGTACTTC	CASSRQGPNEQYF
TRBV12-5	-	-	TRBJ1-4	TGTGCTAGTGGACAAGACAGGTATAATGAAAAACTGTTTTTT	CASGQDRYNEKLFF
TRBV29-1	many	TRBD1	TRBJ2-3	TGCAGCGTTGAAGAAGAGGGGGCGGGCCAATTCACAGATACGCAGTATTTT	CSVEEEGAGQFTDTQYF
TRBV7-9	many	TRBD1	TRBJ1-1	TGTGCCGGACAGGGGGGACTGAACACTGAAGCTTTCTTT	CAGQGGLNTEAFF
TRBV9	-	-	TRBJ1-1	TGTGCCAGCAGCCCCCCCTCGGACCACACTGAAGCTTTCTTT	CASSPPSDHTEAFF
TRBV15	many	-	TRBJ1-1	TGTGCCACCAGCAGCGAATATGAAGCTTTCTTT	CATSSEYEAFF